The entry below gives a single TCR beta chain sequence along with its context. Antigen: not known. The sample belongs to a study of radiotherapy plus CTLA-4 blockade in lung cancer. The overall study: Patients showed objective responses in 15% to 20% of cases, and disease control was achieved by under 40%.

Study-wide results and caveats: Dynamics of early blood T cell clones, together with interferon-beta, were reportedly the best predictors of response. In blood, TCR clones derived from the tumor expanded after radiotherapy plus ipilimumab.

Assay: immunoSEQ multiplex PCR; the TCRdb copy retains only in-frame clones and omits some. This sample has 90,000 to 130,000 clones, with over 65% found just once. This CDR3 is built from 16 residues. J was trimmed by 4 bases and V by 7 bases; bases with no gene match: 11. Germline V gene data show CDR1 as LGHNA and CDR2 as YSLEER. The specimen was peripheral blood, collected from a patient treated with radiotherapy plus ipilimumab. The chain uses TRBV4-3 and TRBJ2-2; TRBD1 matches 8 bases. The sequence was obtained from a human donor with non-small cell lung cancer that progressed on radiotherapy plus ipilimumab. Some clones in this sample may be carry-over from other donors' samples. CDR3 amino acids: CASNNSPGGGTGELFF. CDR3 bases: TGCGCCAGCAACAACAGTCCAGGGGGCGGCACCGGGGAGCTGTTTTTT.